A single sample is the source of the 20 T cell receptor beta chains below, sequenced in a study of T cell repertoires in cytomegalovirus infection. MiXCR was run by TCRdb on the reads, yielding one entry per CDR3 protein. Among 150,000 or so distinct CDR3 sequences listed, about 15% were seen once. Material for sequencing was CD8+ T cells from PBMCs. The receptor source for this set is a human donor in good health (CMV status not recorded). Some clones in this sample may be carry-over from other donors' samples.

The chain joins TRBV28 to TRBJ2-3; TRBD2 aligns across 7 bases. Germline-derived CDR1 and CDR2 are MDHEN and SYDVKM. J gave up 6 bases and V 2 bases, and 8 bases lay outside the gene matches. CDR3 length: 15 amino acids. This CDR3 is CASSLGAGRGDTQYF. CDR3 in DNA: TGTGCCAGCAGTTTAGGAGCAGGGCGGGGGGATACGCAGTATTTT.

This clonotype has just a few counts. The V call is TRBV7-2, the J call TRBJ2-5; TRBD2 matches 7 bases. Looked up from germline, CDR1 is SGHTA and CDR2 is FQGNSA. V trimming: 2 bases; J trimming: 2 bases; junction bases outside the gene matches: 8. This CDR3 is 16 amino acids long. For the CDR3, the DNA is TGTGCCAGCAGCTTAACTGGGCGGGGGAGACAAGAGACCCAGTACTTC. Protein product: CASSLTGRGRQETQYF.

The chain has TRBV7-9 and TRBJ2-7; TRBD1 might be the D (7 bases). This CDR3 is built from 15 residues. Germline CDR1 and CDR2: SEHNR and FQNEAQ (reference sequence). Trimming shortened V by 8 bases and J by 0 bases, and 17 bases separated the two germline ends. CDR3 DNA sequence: TGTGCCAGCGGACCCCAGGGGGGTCCCTCCTACGAGCAGTACTTC. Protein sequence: CASGPQGGPSYEQYF.

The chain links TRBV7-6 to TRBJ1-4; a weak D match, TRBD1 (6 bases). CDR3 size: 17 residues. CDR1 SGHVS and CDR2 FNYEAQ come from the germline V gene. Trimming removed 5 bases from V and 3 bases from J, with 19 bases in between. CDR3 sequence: CASSPAGQWAANEKLFF. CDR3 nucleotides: TGTGCCAGCAGCCCAGCTGGACAGTGGGCAGCTAATGAAAAACTGTTTTTT.

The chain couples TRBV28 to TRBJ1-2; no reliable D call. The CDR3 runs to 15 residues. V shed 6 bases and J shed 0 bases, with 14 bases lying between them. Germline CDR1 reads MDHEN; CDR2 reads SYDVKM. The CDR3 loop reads CASSNSGVANYGYTF. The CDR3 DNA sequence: TGTGCCAGCAGCAATTCGGGTGTAGCTAACTATGGCTACACCTTC.

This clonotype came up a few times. The CDR3 is CATRLAEVNEQFF. The CDR3 nucleotides are TGTGCCACCCGACTAGCGGAAGTCAATGAGCAGTTCTTC. This chain connects TRBV5-4 to TRBJ2-1, with 9 bases identical to TRBD2. V was clipped by 9 bases and J by 6 bases; unmatched bases: 7. Germline CDR1 is SGHNT and CDR2 is YYREEE (reference sequence). The CDR3 is 13 residues long.

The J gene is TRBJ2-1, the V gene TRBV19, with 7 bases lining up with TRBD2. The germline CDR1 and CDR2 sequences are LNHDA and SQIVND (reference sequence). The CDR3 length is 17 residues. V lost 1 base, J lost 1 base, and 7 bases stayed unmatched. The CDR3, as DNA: TGTGCCAGTAGTATAGGTGGCGGGAGTCGTTCCTACAATGAGCAGTTCTTC. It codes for CASSIGGGSRSYNEQFF.

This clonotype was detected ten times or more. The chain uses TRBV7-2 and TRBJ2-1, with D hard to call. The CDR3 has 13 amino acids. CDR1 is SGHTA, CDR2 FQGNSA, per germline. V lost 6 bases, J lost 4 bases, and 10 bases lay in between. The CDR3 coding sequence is TGTGCCAGCAGACAAGCCGGGTACAATGAGCAGTTCTTC. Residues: CASRQAGYNEQFF.

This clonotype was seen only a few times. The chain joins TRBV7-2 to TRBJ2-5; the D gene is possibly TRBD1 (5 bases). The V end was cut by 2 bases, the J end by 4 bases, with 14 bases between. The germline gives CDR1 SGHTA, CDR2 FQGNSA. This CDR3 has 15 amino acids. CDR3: CASSLNPQGRETQYF. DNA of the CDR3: TGTGCCAGCAGCTTAAATCCCCAGGGTAGAGAGACCCAGTACTTC.

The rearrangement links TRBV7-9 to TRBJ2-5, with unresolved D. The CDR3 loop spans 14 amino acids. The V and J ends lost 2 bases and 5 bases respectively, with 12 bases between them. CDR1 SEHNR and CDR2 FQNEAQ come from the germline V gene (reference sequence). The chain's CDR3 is CASSLNMVGETQYF. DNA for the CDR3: TGTGCCAGCAGCTTAAATATGGTCGGGGAGACCCAGTACTTC.

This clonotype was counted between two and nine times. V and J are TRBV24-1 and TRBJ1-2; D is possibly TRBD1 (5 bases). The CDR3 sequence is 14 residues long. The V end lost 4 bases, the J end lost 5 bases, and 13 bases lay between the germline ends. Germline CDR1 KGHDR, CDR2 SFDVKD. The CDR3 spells CATSDPGTGYGYTF. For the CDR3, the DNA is TGTGCCACCAGTGACCCCGGGACGGGGTATGGCTACACCTTC.

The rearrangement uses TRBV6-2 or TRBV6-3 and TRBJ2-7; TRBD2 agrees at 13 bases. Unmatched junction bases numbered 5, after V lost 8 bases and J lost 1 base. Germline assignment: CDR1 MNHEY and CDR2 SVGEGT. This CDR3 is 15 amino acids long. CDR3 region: CASDGLAGVSYEQYF. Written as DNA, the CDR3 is TGTGCCAGCGATGGACTAGCGGGAGTATCCTACGAGCAGTACTTC.

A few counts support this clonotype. The CDR3 is CASTDPRLALYEQYF. The CDR3 nucleotides are TGTGCCAGCACCGATCCCAGACTAGCGTTGTACGAGCAGTACTTC. The chain carries TRBV28 and TRBJ2-7; 8 bases fit TRBD2. With 7 bases clipped from V and 4 bases from J, the junction kept 12 bases outside the gene matches. Germline V gene data show CDR1 as MDHEN and CDR2 as SYDVKM. There are 15 residues in the CDR3.

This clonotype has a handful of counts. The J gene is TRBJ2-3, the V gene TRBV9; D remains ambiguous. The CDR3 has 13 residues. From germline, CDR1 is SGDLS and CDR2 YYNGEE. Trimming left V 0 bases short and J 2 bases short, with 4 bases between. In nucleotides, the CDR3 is TGTGCCAGCAGCGTAGACCCCACAGATACGCAGTATTTT. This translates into CASSVDPTDTQYF.

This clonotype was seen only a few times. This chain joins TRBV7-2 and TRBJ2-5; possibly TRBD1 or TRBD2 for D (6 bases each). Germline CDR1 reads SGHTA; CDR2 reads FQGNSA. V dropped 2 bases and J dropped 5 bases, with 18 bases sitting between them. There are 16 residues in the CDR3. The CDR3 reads CASSLRTGAGGETQYF. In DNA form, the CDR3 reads TGTGCCAGCAGCTTACGGACGGGGGCTGGGGGGGAGACCCAGTACTTC.

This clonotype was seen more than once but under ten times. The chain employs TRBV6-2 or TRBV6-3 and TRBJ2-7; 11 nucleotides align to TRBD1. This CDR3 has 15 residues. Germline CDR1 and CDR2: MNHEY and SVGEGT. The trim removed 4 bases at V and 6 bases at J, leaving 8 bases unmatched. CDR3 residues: CASSFSGTGGFEQYF. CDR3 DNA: TGTGCCAGCAGTTTCTCCGGGACAGGGGGTTTCGAGCAGTACTTC.

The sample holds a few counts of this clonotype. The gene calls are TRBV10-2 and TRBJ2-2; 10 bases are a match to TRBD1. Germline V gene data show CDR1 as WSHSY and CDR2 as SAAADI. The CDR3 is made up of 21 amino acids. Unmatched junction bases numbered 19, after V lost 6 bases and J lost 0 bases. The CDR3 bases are TGCGCCAGCAGACTTCCGGGACAGGGGAACCCCAACAGCCCGAACACCGGGGAGCTGTTTTTT. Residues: CASRLPGQGNPNSPNTGELFF.

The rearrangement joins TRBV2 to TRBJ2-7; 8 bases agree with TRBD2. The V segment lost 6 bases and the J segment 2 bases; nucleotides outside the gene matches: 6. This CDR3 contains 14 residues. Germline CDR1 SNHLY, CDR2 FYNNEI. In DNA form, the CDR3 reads TGTGCCAGCAGACGCGGGAGGCCAACCTACGAGCAGTACTTC. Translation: CASRRGRPTYEQYF. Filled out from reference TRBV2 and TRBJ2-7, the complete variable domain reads EPEVTQTPSHQVTQMGQEVILRCVPISNHLYFYWYRQILGQKVEFLVSFYNNEISEKSEIFDDQFSVERPDGSNFTLKIRSTKLEDSAMYFCASRRGRPTYEQYFGPGTRLTVT.

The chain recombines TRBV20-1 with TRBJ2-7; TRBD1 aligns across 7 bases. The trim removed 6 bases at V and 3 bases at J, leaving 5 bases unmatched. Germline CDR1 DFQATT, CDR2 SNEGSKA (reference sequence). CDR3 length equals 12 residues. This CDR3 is CSALGQNYEQYF. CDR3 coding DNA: TGCAGTGCCCTGGGACAGAACTACGAGCAGTACTTC.

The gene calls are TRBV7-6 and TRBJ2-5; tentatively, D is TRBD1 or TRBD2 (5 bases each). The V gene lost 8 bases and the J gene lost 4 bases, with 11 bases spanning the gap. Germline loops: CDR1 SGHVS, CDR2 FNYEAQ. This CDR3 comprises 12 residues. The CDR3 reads CASGRGGETQYF. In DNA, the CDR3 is TGTGCCAGCGGACGTGGGGGAGAGACCCAGTACTTC. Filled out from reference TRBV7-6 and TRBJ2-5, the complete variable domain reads GAGVSQSPRYKVTKRGQDVALRCDPISGHVSLYWYRQALGQGPEFLTYFNYEAQQDKSGLPNDRFSAERPEGSISTLTIQRTEQRDSAMYRCASGRGGETQYFGPGTRLLVL.